Listed below are T cell receptor beta chains from one sample, sequenced in a study of monozygotic twins with inflammatory bowel disease. TCRdb re-called the 5' RACE reads; every CDR3 protein appears as one record, without DNA. This repertoire includes about 93,000 distinct CDR3 sequences. Material: blood. The receptor source for this set is a human donor with ulcerative colitis or Crohn's disease, or a healthy co-twin of an affected twin (not recorded which). Each CDR3 is given with its conserved first and last residue. Some rows mark clone size as missing; the rest say once, few, many or name a class of expanded clone.

J	size	V	CDR3
TRBJ1-1	-	TRBV12-3/TRBV12-4	CASSRQRNTEAFF
TRBJ1-6	-	TRBV19	CATTGEAYNSPLHF
TRBJ1-2	-	TRBV24-1	CATSDFDGDGYGYTF
TRBJ2-1	-	TRBV12-3/TRBV12-4	CASNRLAGGAPGSYNEQFF
TRBJ2-3	-	TRBV5-1	CASSSLGATDTQYF
TRBJ1-2	-	TRBV5-5	CASRFGTGGLGYGYTF
TRBJ1-1	-	TRBV20-1	CSARDLLRGLTEAFF
TRBJ1-1	-	TRBV7-9	CASTNGGRLNTEAFF
TRBJ2-7	medium-sized	TRBV25-1	CASSLDSYEQYF
TRBJ1-1	-	TRBV14	CASSQVPSTEAFF
TRBJ2-2	-	TRBV11-2	CASRGGRWGADTGELFF
TRBJ1-1	-	TRBV6-5	CASSYSTGGGYEAFF
TRBJ2-1	-	TRBV6-1	CASRPGQFYQRPYNEQFF
TRBJ1-5	-	TRBV5-6	CASSLGLADNQPQHF
TRBJ2-3	-	TRBV20-1	CSASDIAGGLADTQYF
TRBJ2-3	-	TRBV27	CASSFSLAGGPSRPDTQYF
TRBJ2-1	-	TRBV10-3	CAINLAGTNEQFF
TRBJ1-4	-	TRBV12-3/TRBV12-4	CASSFQGRGVGKLFF
TRBJ2-7	-	TRBV20-1	CSASVGNTGTRAGEQYF
TRBJ2-7	-	TRBV5-1	CASSLRGSTYEQYF
TRBJ1-3	-	TRBV14	CASRSRGLNGNTIYF
TRBJ1-1	-	TRBV19	CASSIFSGAPGTEAFF
TRBJ2-1	-	TRBV18	CASSPPRVGERGNEQFF
TRBJ1-5	-	TRBV5-1	CASSLEDGQPQHF
TRBJ2-2	-	TRBV2	CASRSRQAETGELFF
TRBJ2-3	-	TRBV27	CASSFRDRSPDTQYF
TRBJ1-2	-	TRBV20-1	CSARLPGRSNYGYTF
TRBJ2-5	-	TRBV3-1	CASSRGAQTGETQYF
TRBJ1-6	-	TRBV12-3/TRBV12-4	CASSREGYIRSPLHF
TRBJ1-2	-	TRBV7-9	CASSLGPSGTYGYTF
TRBJ2-3	-	TRBV29-1	CSAGQGEITDTQYF
TRBJ1-2	-	TRBV5-5	CASSMGQEGENYGYTF
TRBJ2-7	-	TRBV10-2	CASSDPGGGASYEQYF
TRBJ1-2	-	TRBV16	CASSLGGPSLGYTF
TRBJ2-5	-	TRBV6-5	CASTYLETQYF
TRBJ1-5	-	TRBV19	CASSPQGPLWAQHF
TRBJ1-1	-	TRBV4-1	CASSPLPGQGTEAFF
TRBJ2-2	-	TRBV10-3	CAISVGQGNYLNTGELFF
TRBJ2-2	-	TRBV5-1	CASRPRTGQDTGELFF
TRBJ1-5	-	TRBV20-1	CSAILGRDDQPQHF
TRBJ1-1	-	TRBV6-2/TRBV6-3	CASSTRALLGSEAFF
TRBJ1-1	-	TRBV4-1	CASSQPRVENTEAFF
TRBJ2-5	-	TRBV21-1	CASSTGRETQYF